This T cell receptor beta chain came from a study of cytomegalovirus exposure and HLA in healthy donors. Note on this clone: What it recognizes is unknown.

PCR was performed using 60 Vbeta and 13 Jbeta primers. Generated by immunoSEQ multiplex PCR, the TCRdb table keeps only in-frame clones and is missing some. Its clone listing holds 100,000 to 150,000 clones. There are 16 residues in the CDR3. CDR1 is SEHNR and CDR2 is FQNEAQ in the germline V gene (reference sequence). V shed 1 base and J shed 3 bases, with 14 bases lying between them. General study points: Another analysis was done later, and it associated approximately 17,000 TCR beta sequences with HLA alleles at 0.05 false discovery rate.

This TCR was sampled from a woman aged 40 to 50 in good health and CMV-seronegative. The chain recombines TRBV7-9 with TRBJ2-3, with a weak D call TRBD2 (7 bases). The sequenced sample was PBMCs. The chain's CDR3 is CASSLGGGAQTDTQYF. CDR3 sequence (DNA): TGTGCCAGCAGCTTAGGAGGGGGGGCGCAAACAGATACGCAGTATTTT.